A single sample gave rise to the 25 T cell receptor beta chains below, sequenced in a study of shared clonotypes between healthy human individuals. CD45RO-negative cells were positively selected for CCR7, leaving out terminally differentiated effector memory CD45RA+ cells. Sequenced by immunoSEQ multiplex PCR; TCRdb stores in-frame clones only, minus some. The data hold more than 2 million clones, with about 95% observed a single time. Input material: naive CD8+ T cells sorted from blood. The source is a man aged 18 to 30 in good health.

The genes are TRBV6-1 and TRBJ1-1; D is perhaps TRBD1 (6 bases). In germline, CDR1 is MNHNS, CDR2 SASEGT. V lost 6 bases, J lost 0 bases, and 14 bases lay in between. The length of the CDR3 is 15 residues. The CDR3 loop reads CASRPRDKLNTEAFF. As DNA, the CDR3 is TGTGCCAGCAGACCCCGGGACAAGCTGAACACTGAAGCTTTCTTT.

In regard to this clone: Compared with germline, one end of the junction differs, possibly owing to a read error. The CDR3 here is CASSSLASNNEQFF. The CDR3 region has the DNA TGCGCCAGCAGCTCGCTGGCCTCCAACAATGAGCAGTTCTTC. The chain is built from TRBV5-1 and TRBJ2-1; D not resolved. Per the germline V gene, CDR1 is SGHRS and CDR2 is YFSETQ. The CDR3 has 14 residues.

This chain uses TRBV5-6 with TRBJ1-5; 10 bases fit TRBD1. J gave up 7 bases and V 1 base, and 8 bases lay outside the gene matches. The CDR3 spans 16 residues. From germline, CDR1 is SGHDT and CDR2 YYEEEE. The CDR3 loop reads CASSLPWDRGRQPQHF. As DNA, the CDR3 is TGTGCCAGCAGCTTGCCTTGGGACAGGGGTAGACAGCCCCAGCATTTT.

The J gene is TRBJ2-5, the V gene TRBV5-6, with D hard to call. The CDR3 extends over 15 amino acids. Trimming pared 0 bases from V and 1 base from J, leaving 10 bases between. Germline values: CDR1 SGHDT, CDR2 YYEEEE. CDR3 nucleotide sequence: TGTGCCAGCAGCTTGGCAGCGTGGGGCCAAGAGACCCAGTACTTC. Residues: CASSLAAWGQETQYF.

The chain uses TRBV7-8 and TRBJ2-7, with 7 bases aligning to TRBD1. This CDR3 contains 18 residues. After removal of 0 bases from V and 0 bases from J, the junction contained 11 bases not matched to a gene. Germline assignment: CDR1 SGHVS and CDR2 FQNEAQ. This CDR3 is CASSLAMIGTVSSYEQYF. The CDR3 DNA reads TGTGCCAGCAGCTTAGCGATGATCGGGACAGTTAGCTCCTACGAGCAGTACTTC.

This chain uses TRBV7-8 with TRBJ2-5; 10 bases agree with TRBD2. CDR3 length: 17 amino acids. Germline V lookup: CDR1 SGHVS, CDR2 FQNEAQ. J was trimmed by 7 bases and V by 1 base; bases with no gene match: 12. The CDR3 reads CASSLVAEGSGGRTQYF. The DNA for the CDR3 is TGTGCCAGCAGCTTAGTAGCCGAAGGTAGCGGGGGGAGGACCCAGTACTTC.

This sequence joins TRBV18 and TRBJ2-1; 7 bases are shared with TRBD1. Germline loops: CDR1 KGHSH, CDR2 LQKENI. V lost 2 bases to trimming and J lost 6 bases; unmatched junction nucleotides: 1. The CDR3 is 13 amino acids. CDR3 protein: CASSPAGGNEQFF. Written as DNA, the CDR3 is TGTGCCAGCTCACCAGCAGGGGGCAATGAGCAGTTCTTC. Variable domain in full (rest from reference TRBV18 and TRBJ2-1): NAGVMQNPRHLVRRRGQEARLRCSPMKGHSHVYWYRQLPEEGLKFMVYLQKENIIDESGMPKERFSAEFPKEGPSILRIQQVVRGDSAAYFCASSPAGGNEQFFGPGTRLTVL.

This chain links TRBV29-1 with TRBJ2-2, with D hard to call. This CDR3 contains 10 residues. Germline-derived CDR1 and CDR2 are SQVTM and ANQGSEA. The V end lost 8 bases, the J end lost 4 bases, and 5 bases lay between the germline ends. The CDR3 DNA reads as TGCAGCCAGAGCACCGGGGAGCTGTTTTTT. This gives the protein CSQSTGELFF.

The chain carries TRBV30 and TRBJ2-1; D is perhaps TRBD2 (6 bases). V lost 0 bases to trimming and J lost 9 bases, with 18 bases between them. Germline-derived CDR1 and CDR2 are GTSNPN and SVGIG (reference sequence). The CDR3 length is 15 residues. As DNA, the CDR3 is TGTGCCTGGAGTGTACTGGCGGGAACCGGGGTTGAGCAGTTCTTC. As protein: CAWSVLAGTGVEQFF. The full variable domain, its missing parts supplied by reference TRBV30 and TRBJ2-1, is SQTIHQWPATLVQPVGSPLSLECTVEGTSNPNLYWYRQAAGRGLQLLFYSVGIGQISSEVPQNLSASRPQDRQFILSSKKLLLSDSGFYLCAWSVLAGTGVEQFFGPGTRLTVL.

This clone was seen only a few times. The rearrangement links TRBV4-2 to TRBJ1-2; D gene unclear. The germline CDR1 and CDR2 sequences are LGHNA and YNFKEQ. This CDR3 has 14 residues. V was clipped by 1 base and J by 2 bases, with 8 bases between them. CDR3 nucleotide sequence: TGTGCCAGCAGCCAAGTCGATGGGAACTATGGCTACACCTTC. Protein: CASSQVDGNYGYTF.

J is TRBJ2-7 and V is TRBV5-6, with TRBD2 identical over 10 bases. Looked up from germline, CDR1 is SGHDT and CDR2 is YYEEEE. J was trimmed by 4 bases and V by 1 base; bases with no gene match: 11. The CDR3 is made up of 17 amino acids. Here the CDR3 DNA reads TGTGCCAGCAGCTTGTCTAGCGGGAGTAAGAAAGGATACGAGCAGTACTTC. This translates into CASSLSSGSKKGYEQYF.

The chain has TRBV9 and TRBJ2-5, with a weak D call TRBD2 (5 bases). CDR1 and CDR2 from the germline V gene are SGDLS and YYNGEE. The CDR3 sequence is 16 residues long. The ends were cut back, 0 bases at V and 2 bases at J, with 14 bases in the middle. The chain's CDR3 is CASSVGVGVGQETQYF. The CDR3 DNA reads TGTGCCAGCAGCGTAGGAGTGGGAGTGGGGCAAGAGACCCAGTACTTC.

CDR3 in amino acids: CASRSTDTQYF. CDR3 in DNA: TGTGCCAGCAGATCCACAGATACGCAGTATTTT. The V and J genes are TRBV2 and TRBJ2-3; D not certain. The CDR3 extends over 11 amino acids. Germline-derived CDR1 and CDR2 are SNHLY and FYNNEI. Trimming shortened V by 6 bases and J by 2 bases, and 3 bases separated the two germline ends. Full variable domain (rest looked up from reference TRBV2 and TRBJ2-3): EPEVTQTPSHQVTQMGQEVILRCVPISNHLYFYWYRQILGQKVEFLVSFYNNEISEKSEIFDDQFSVERPDGSNFTLKIRSTKLEDSAMYFCASRSTDTQYFGPGTRLTVL.

The chain uses TRBV6-1 and TRBJ2-7; TRBD1 agrees at 11 bases. V lost 10 bases to trimming and J lost 4 bases; unmatched junction nucleotides: 9. This CDR3 region has 14 residues. Germline loops: CDR1 MNHNS, CDR2 SASEGT. The DNA for the CDR3 is TGTGCCACCAGAACCGGGACAGGGGGTTACGAGCAGTACTTC. Amino acids: CATRTGTGGYEQYF.

The chain recombines TRBV4-3 with TRBJ2-3; 14 bases are a match to TRBD2. This CDR3 spans 16 amino acids. V was clipped by 4 bases and J by 4 bases; unmatched bases: 4. Germline CDR1 reads LGHNA; CDR2 reads YSLEER. CDR3 protein: CASSLGLAGAADTQYF. The CDR3, as DNA: TGCGCCAGCAGCCTGGGACTAGCGGGAGCCGCAGATACGCAGTATTTT.

V is TRBV19 and J is TRBJ2-7; 7 nucleotides match TRBD1. Germline-derived CDR1 and CDR2 are LNHDA and SQIVND (reference sequence). With V trimmed by 8 bases and J by 3 bases, 10 bases remained unmatched. The CDR3 has 14 residues. This chain's CDR3 is CASSGTEGHYEQYF. CDR3 bases: TGTGCCAGTTCCGGGACAGAAGGTCACTACGAGCAGTACTTC. The full variable domain, its missing parts supplied by reference TRBV19 and TRBJ2-7, is DGGITQSPKYLFRKEGQNVTLSCEQNLNHDAMYWYRQDPGQGLRLIYYSQIVNDFQKGDIAEGYSVSREKKESFPLTVTSAQKNPTAFYLCASSGTEGHYEQYFGPGTRLTVT.

In the case of this clone: This likely came from a read error, as a far larger clone is one base away. The chain is built from TRBV13 and TRBJ1-1; D unresolved. CDR1 and CDR2 from the germline V gene are PRHDT and FYEKMQ (reference sequence). V was trimmed by 6 bases and J by 0 bases, leaving 5 bases between them. The CDR3 is made up of 12 amino acids. CDR3 in amino acids: CASSTLNTEAFF. CDR3 DNA: TGTGCCAGCAGTACCCTGAACACTGAAGCTTTCTTT.

This clone was seen only once. This rearrangement joins TRBV9 to TRBJ2-5; 8 bases line up with TRBD1. The CDR3 is 14 residues long. Germline lookup yields CDR1 SGDLS and CDR2 YYNGEE. J lost 4 bases, V lost 1 base, and 3 bases had no gene match. The CDR3 sequence is CASSVQGAAETQYF. The CDR3 region has the DNA TGTGCCAGCAGCGTACAGGGGGCTGCAGAGACCCAGTACTTC.

This clone appeared a single time. The chain combines TRBV11-2 with TRBJ2-5; 7 bases are a match to TRBD1. The CDR3 sequence is 15 residues long. V lost 1 base and J lost 5; bases outside the gene matches: 7. CDR1 and CDR2 (germline): SGHAT, FQNNGV. CDR3 sequence: CASSLVGTAQETQYF. The DNA of the CDR3 is TGTGCCAGCAGCTTAGTTGGGACAGCCCAGGAGACCCAGTACTTC.

V and J are TRBV5-5 and TRBJ1-1; D uncertain. Germline lookup yields CDR1 SGHKS and CDR2 YYEKEE (reference sequence). V was trimmed by 0 bases and J by 1 base, leaving 7 bases between them. CDR3 length: 14 residues. The chain's CDR3 is CASSLVAGNTEAFF. The CDR3 bases are TGTGCCAGCAGCTTGGTTGCGGGGAACACTGAAGCTTTCTTT.

This clone was found once. J is TRBJ2-5 and V is TRBV28; TRBD1 or TRBD2 may be the D gene (5 bases each). The CDR3 is 14 amino acids. V was clipped by 3 bases and J by 3 bases, with 11 bases between them. The germline gives CDR1 MDHEN, CDR2 SYDVKM. The chain's CDR3 is CASSFSGTEETQYF. The DNA for the CDR3 is TGTGCCAGCAGTTTCTCCGGGACCGAAGAGACCCAGTACTTC.

This rearrangement joins TRBV5-6 to TRBJ1-2; D possibly corresponds to TRBD1 (6 bases). The CDR3 is 16 residues long. The germline V gene has CDR1 SGHDT and CDR2 YYEEEE. Trimming pared 0 bases from V and 0 bases from J, leaving 12 bases between. DNA for the CDR3: TGTGCCAGCAGCTTGGGAGAGGCAGGGGCTAACTATGGCTACACCTTC. Its translation is CASSLGEAGANYGYTF.

V and J are TRBV27 and TRBJ2-1, with TRBD2 matching over 9 bases. With 2 bases clipped from V and 5 bases from J, the junction kept 1 base outside the gene matches. CDR3 size: 14 residues. Per the germline V gene, CDR1 is MNHEY and CDR2 is SMNVEV (reference sequence). CDR3 sequence reads: CASSLAGGDNEQFF. The CDR3 nucleotides are TGTGCCAGCAGTTTAGCGGGAGGGGACAATGAGCAGTTCTTC.

The chain couples TRBV29-1 to TRBJ1-2; the D is unclear. This CDR3 spans 14 amino acids. Trimming shortened V by 8 bases and J by 2 bases, and 18 bases separated the two germline ends. Germline loops: CDR1 SQVTM, CDR2 ANQGSEA. DNA of the CDR3: TGCAGCCTCACCCCGGACGGGGAGAACTATGGCTACACCTTC. Protein product: CSLTPDGENYGYTF.

The chain links TRBV6-1 to TRBJ2-7; unclear D gene. The CDR3 covers 13 residues. V lost 8 bases, J lost 1 base, and 12 bases lay in between. CDR1 and CDR2 from the germline V gene are MNHNS and SASEGT. The CDR3 is CASVYLDSYEQYF. CDR3 nucleotides: TGTGCCAGCGTTTATTTAGATTCCTACGAGCAGTACTTC.